Listed below are T cell receptor beta chains from one sample, sequenced in a study of blood T cell repertoires in COVID-19. The data were produced by immunoSEQ multiplex PCR, yet TCRdb's version contains in-frame clones alone and is incomplete. This table has 350,000 to 450,000 clones, approximately 87% appearing once. The sample taken for sequencing was PBMCs or T cells enriched from blood (not recorded which). These receptors were obtained from a man aged 40-49 years in a cohort exposed to, infected with or recovered from COVID-19 (not recorded which). CDR3s include the opening cysteine and the closing phenylalanine or tryptophan. The D gene is left open where the match is weak. The listing skips clone size in some rows; elsewhere it reads once, few, many or a size class.

j_call clone_size d_call v_call cdr3_aa
TRBJ1-2 - - TRBV10-3 CAISEMGAGNYGYTF
TRBJ2-7 - - TRBV5-4 CASSLSDEQYF
TRBJ2-7 - - TRBV18 CASSPPDSSFRGEQYF
TRBJ1-6 - TRBD1 TRBV7-9 CASSPPGTGGASSPLHF
TRBJ1-5 - TRBD1 TRBV6-5 CASRTTGEGNQPQHF
TRBJ1-2 - - TRBV5-1 CASSLGGSPGYGYTF
TRBJ1-3 - - TRBV7-6 CASSPSGRWNTIYF
TRBJ2-2 few - TRBV30 CAWAGLTVAGELFF
TRBJ2-7 - TRBD2 TRBV4-1 CASSQSFVAGGYEQYF
TRBJ2-7 once TRBD1 TRBV7-8 CASSLALGRGNEQYF
TRBJ1-2 - - TRBV24-1 CATSHQSVYTF
TRBJ2-1 - - TRBV10-3 CAISTTGSAYNEQFF
TRBJ1-2 once - TRBV5-1 CASSLAPGRSYADGYTF
TRBJ2-3 - - TRBV6-5 CASSGQTDTQYF
TRBJ1-4 - TRBD1 TRBV28 CASTIRDRYEKLFF
TRBJ1-5 - - TRBV7-9 CASSSETGNQPQHF
TRBJ1-2 - - TRBV9 CASSREQLNGYTF
TRBJ2-3 - - TRBV7-9 CAERTQLDTQYF
TRBJ2-1 - TRBD2 TRBV9 CASSVGSGRSYNEQFF
TRBJ2-3 - TRBD2 TRBV11-2 CASSLRPGLAITDTQYF
TRBJ1-3 - - TRBV28 CASTPRGSGNTIYF
TRBJ2-7 - - TRBV27 CASSLEPGGEQYF
TRBJ1-1 - TRBD1 TRBV5-1 CASSLGNRGGTEAFF
TRBJ2-7 - - TRBV30 CAWSVHGGEQYF
TRBJ2-7 once TRBD2 TRBV7-8 CASSLNPTSGTSYEQYF
TRBJ2-2 - - TRBV2 CASSELGSPGELFF
TRBJ2-1 - TRBD1 TRBV24-1 CATSDPARGLFF
TRBJ2-2 - TRBD2 TRBV19 CASSIVTSGYTGELFF
TRBJ1-6 - - TRBV20-1 CSASDPGWDNSPLHF
TRBJ1-6 - - TRBV19 CASSTRRGDSSPLHF